This T cell receptor (beta chain) derives from a study of cytomegalovirus exposure and HLA in healthy donors. Points on this clone: Other DNA sequences in this sample translate to the same CDR3.

13 Jbeta primers and 60 Vbeta primers were used for the PCR. Using immunoSEQ multiplex PCR, the repertoire was profiled, and TCRdb retains in-frame clones only, with some absent. This sample carries hundreds of thousands of clones, under 80% of them seen once, and the ten largest clones take about 2.2%. The junction had 1 base not matched to a gene; V was cut back by 0 bases and J by 7 bases. This CDR3 has 14 amino acids. Germline CDR1 SGDLS, CDR2 YYNGEE. The receptor was derived from a female donor in good health and CMV-seronegative. The V call is TRBV9, the J call TRBJ2-1; 10 bases agree with TRBD2. Sequencing was done on a sample of PBMCs. The CDR3 region is CASSVASGSNEQFF. In DNA form, the CDR3 reads TGTGCCAGCAGCGTAGCTAGCGGGAGTAATGAGCAGTTCTTC. Looking up the rest from reference TRBV9 and TRBJ2-1 gives the full variable domain: DSGVTQTPKHLITATGQRVTLRCSPRSGDLSVYWYQQSLDQGLQFLIQYYNGEERAKGNILERFSAQQFPDLHSELNLSSLELGDSALYFCASSVASGSNEQFFGPGTRLTVL.